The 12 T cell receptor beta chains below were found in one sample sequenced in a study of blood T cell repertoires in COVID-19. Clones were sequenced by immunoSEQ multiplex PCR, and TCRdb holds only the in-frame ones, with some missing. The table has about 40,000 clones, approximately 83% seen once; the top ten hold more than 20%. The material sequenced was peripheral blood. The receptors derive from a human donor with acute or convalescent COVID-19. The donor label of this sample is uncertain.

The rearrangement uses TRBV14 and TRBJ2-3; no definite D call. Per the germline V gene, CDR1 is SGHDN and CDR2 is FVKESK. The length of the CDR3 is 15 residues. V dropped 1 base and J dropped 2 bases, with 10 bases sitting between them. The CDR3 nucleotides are TGTGCCAGCAGCCAAGGAGTAGCCCTCACAGATACGCAGTATTTT. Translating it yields CASSQGVALTDTQYF.

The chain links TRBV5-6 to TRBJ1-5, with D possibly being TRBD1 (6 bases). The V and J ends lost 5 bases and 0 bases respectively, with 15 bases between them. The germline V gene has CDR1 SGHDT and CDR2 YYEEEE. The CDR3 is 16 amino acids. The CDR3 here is CASRNWGQHSNQPQHF. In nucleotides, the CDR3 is TGTGCCAGCAGAAACTGGGGACAACATAGCAATCAGCCCCAGCATTTT.

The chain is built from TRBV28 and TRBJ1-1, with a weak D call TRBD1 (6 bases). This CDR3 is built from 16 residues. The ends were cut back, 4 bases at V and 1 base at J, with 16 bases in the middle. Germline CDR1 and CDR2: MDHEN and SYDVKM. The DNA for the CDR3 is TGTGCCAGCAGTTATCGGCCCAGGGGCAAGAACACTGAAGCTTTCTTT. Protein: CASSYRPRGKNTEAFF.

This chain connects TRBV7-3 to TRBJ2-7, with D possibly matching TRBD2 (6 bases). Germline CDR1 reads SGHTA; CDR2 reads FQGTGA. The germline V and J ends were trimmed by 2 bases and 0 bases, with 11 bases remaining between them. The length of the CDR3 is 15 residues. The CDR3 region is CASSLEAGSSYEQYF. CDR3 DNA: TGTGCCAGCAGCTTAGAGGCGGGGAGCTCCTACGAGCAGTACTTC.

As DNA, the CDR3 is TGTGCCAGCAGTGGTAGCGGAACCTACGAGCAGTACTTC. Protein sequence: CASSGSGTYEQYF. The rearrangement links TRBV6-6 to TRBJ2-7; possibly TRBD2 for D (6 bases). Trimming cost V 5 bases and J 2 bases, with 10 bases left between them. Germline V lookup: CDR1 MNHNY, CDR2 SVGAGI (reference sequence). There are 13 residues in the CDR3.

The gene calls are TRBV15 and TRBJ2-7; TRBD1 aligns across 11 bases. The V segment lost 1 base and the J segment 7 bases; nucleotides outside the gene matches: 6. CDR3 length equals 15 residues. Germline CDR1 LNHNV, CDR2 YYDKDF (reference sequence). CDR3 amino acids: CATSRAPGQGDEQYF. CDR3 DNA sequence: TGTGCCACCAGCAGAGCCCCGGGACAGGGGGATGAGCAGTACTTC.

CDR3 nucleotide sequence: TGTGCCAGCTCACACTCTAGCGGGAGGCCGGGGGAGCAGTACTTC. Its translation: CASSHSSGRPGEQYF. This chain uses TRBV18 with TRBJ2-7, with 11 bases fitting TRBD2. Germline V gene data show CDR1 as KGHSH and CDR2 as LQKENI. J lost 7 bases, V lost 4 bases, and 9 bases had no gene match. The CDR3 runs to 15 residues. The complete variable domain, with remaining parts taken from reference TRBV18 and TRBJ2-7, reads NAGVMQNPRHLVRRRGQEARLRCSPMKGHSHVYWYRQLPEEGLKFMVYLQKENIIDESGMPKERFSAEFPKEGPSILRIQQVVRGDSAAYFCASSHSSGRPGEQYFGPGTRLTVT.

Here the CDR3 DNA reads TGCGCCAGCAGCCAAGACGGGCAGGGGGTTTCCACCCAGCATTTT. This translates into CASSQDGQGVSTQHF. The chain carries TRBV4-3 and TRBJ1-5; 7 bases are shared with TRBD1. This CDR3 has 15 residues. V lost 0 bases and J lost 11; bases outside the gene matches: 10. Germline loops: CDR1 LGHNA, CDR2 YSLEER.

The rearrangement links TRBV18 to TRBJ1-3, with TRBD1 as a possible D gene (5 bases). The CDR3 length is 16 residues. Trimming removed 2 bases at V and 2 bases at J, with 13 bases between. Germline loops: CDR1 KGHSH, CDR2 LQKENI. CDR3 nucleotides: TGTGCCAGCTCACCATCGACCGGGGGTACTGGAAACACCATATATTTT. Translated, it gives CASSPSTGGTGNTIYF.

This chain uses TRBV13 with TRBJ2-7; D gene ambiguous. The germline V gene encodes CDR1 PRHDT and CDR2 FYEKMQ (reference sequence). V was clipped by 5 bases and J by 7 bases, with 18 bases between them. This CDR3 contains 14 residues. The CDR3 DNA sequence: TGTGCCAGCAGCCAAGCGAGGCCTGCCGAGGAGCAGTACTTC. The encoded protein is CASSQARPAEEQYF.

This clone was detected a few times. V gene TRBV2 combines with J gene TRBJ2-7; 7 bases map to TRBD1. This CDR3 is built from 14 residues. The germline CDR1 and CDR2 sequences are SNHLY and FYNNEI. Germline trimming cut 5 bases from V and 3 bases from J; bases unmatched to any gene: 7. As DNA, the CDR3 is TGTGCCAGCAGTAGTCCCCGGGACAGCTACGAGCAGTACTTC. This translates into CASSSPRDSYEQYF.

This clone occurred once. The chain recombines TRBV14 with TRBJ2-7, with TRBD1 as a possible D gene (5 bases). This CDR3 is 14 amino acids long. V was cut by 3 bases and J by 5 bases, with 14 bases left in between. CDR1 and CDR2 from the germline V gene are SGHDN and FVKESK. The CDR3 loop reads CASSQSGILNEQYF. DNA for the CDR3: TGTGCCAGCAGCCAGTCAGGGATCTTAAACGAGCAGTACTTC.